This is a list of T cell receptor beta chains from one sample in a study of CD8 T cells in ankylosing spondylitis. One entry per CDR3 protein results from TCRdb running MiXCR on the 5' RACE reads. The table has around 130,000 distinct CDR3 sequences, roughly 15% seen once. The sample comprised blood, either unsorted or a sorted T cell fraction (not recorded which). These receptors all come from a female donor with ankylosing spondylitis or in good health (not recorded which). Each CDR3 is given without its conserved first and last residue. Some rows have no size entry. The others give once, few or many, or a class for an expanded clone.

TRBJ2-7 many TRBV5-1 ASNLGPFYEQY
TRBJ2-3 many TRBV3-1 ASSPTGRDTQY
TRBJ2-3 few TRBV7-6 ASSLARHTDTQY
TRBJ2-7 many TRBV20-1 SAPGTSGSYEQY
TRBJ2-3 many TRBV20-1 SAHLGRGKGTDTQY
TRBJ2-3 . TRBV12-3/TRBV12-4 ASSPAPLGSTDTQY
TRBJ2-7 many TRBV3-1 ASSQRGYEQY
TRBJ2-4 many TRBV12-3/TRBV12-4 ASSGSGRAVKNIQY
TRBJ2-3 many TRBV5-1 ASSRAGGTTDTQY
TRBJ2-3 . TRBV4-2 ASSQGPTGAGTDTQY
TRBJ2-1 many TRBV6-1 ASSDATGSNEQF
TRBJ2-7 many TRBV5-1 ASSRRDYYEQY
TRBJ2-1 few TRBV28 ASSPGGGRGSYNEQF
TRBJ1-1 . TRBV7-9 ASGEGTF
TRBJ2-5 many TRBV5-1 ASSLMGQAETQY
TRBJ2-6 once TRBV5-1 ASSSQDSIPSGANVLT
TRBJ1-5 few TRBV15 ATSREGGGNQPQH
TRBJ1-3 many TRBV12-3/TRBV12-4 ASSLRGPGNTIY
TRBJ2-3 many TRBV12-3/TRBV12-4 ASNLAGGPGTDTQY
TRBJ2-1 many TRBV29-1 SLAPGTALSEQF
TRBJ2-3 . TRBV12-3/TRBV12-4 ASGLEGDNTDTQY
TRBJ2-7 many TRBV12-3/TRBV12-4 ASSFNPTRGSEQY
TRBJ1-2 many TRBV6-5 ASSYEGIGGYT
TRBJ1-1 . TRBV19 ASSIGVVNTEAF
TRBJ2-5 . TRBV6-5 ASSYSGLYQTQY
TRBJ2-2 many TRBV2 ASKGGPTGELF
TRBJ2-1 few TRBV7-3 ASSLTGRYNEQF
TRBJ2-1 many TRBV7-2 ASSLGGNSYNEQF
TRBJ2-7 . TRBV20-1 SASYEEWRSYEQY
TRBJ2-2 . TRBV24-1 ATSDVGANTGELF
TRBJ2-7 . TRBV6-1 ASTAAGQGTYEQY
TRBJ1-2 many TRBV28 ASSPYGYGYT
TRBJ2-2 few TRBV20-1 SARPGARHTGELF
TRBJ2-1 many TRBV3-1 ASSNKFLDEQF
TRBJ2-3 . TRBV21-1 ASSKEGTGTQY
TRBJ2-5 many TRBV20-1 SALRGLQETQY
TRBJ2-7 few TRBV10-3 AISEREGQNEQY
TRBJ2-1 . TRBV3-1 ASSQYTSSSYNEQF
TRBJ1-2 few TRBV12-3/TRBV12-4 ASSPTGPANYGYT
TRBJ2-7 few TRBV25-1 ASSESAGTVAYEQY
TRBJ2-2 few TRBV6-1 ASWASNTGELF
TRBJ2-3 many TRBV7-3 ASSLTPSRTDTQY
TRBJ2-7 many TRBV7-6 ASSGGGGSYEQY
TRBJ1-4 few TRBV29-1 SASGAYEKLF
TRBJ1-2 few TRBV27 ASSLSDGGEGYT
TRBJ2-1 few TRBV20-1 SGREGAEYNEQF
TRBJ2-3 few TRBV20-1 SAATGTDTQY
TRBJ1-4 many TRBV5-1 ASSLGNTGNEKLF
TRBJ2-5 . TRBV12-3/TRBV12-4 ASSPDGGTSF
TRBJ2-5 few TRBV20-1 SASGQETQY
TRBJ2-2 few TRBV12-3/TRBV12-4 ASSLAAGDGELF
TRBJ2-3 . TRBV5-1 TSKRTGGTTGTDTQY
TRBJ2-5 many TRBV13 ASSRTGEETQY
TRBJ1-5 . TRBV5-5 ASSLEGSGNQPQH
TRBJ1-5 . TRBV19 ASSIPSGGGNQPQH
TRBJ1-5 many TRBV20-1 SARDGQINQPQH
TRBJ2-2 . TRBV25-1 ASSDLQTNTGELF
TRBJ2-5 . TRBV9 ASSGLLHGETQY
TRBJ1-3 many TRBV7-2 ASSPRGTIY